The T cell receptor beta chain under discussion was sequenced for a study of blood T cell repertoires in COVID-19. Across the whole study: Samples of COVID-19 (acute and convalescent) were obtained from the United States, Italy and Spain. Sample material is recorded as cDNA or gDNA derived from T cells, B-cell-depleted T cells, or PBMCs.

Methods used by the authors: By means of reference gene primer amplification, nucleated cell counts were estimated. Measured with immunoSEQ multiplex PCR; TCRdb has only the in-frame clones, and not every one. For V, J and clone size, that table is used; D and trimming come from the DNA. The sample consists of about 84,000 clones, more than 80% of them appearing once. This CDR3 comprises 12 residues. Trimming shortened V by 1 base and J by 13 bases, and 12 bases separated the two germline ends. Germline lookup yields CDR1 SEHNR and CDR2 FQNEAQ (reference sequence). The origin of this receptor is a woman of 80 years or more with acute or convalescent COVID-19. V and J are TRBV7-9 and TRBJ2-3; no clear D. The specimen was peripheral blood. The CDR3 spells CASSLESGSKYF. The CDR3 DNA follows: TGTGCCAGCAGCTTAGAATCGGGTTCTAAGTATTTT.